The 4 T cell receptor beta chains below come from one sample, sequenced in a study of blood T cell repertoires in COVID-19. Repertoires were generated with immunoSEQ multiplex PCR, while TCRdb's copy carries only in-frame clones and drops some. The sample yields 100,000 to 150,000 clones, around three quarters seen once. The sequenced sample consisted of peripheral blood. These receptors all come from a woman between 65 and 79 years old with acute or convalescent COVID-19.

The chain is built from TRBV30 and TRBJ2-7; TRBD2 aligns across 10 bases. Germline V lookup: CDR1 GTSNPN, CDR2 SVGIG (reference sequence). The V segment lost 2 bases and the J segment 5 bases; nucleotides outside the gene matches: 6. This CDR3 region has 14 residues. CDR3 sequence (DNA): TGTGCCTGGAGTAAGCTAGCGGGAGTCGACGAGCAGTACTTC. As protein: CAWSKLAGVDEQYF.

The genes are TRBV15 and TRBJ2-7; D gene unclear. Germline loops: CDR1 LNHNV, CDR2 YYDKDF (reference sequence). Trimming removed 2 bases from V and 0 bases from J, with 17 bases in between. The CDR3 runs to 17 residues. Here the CDR3 reads CATSRLKYGEFSYEQYF. Here the CDR3 DNA reads TGTGCCACCAGCAGATTAAAGTATGGAGAATTCTCCTACGAGCAGTACTTC.

In its sample, this clone was seen a few times. This chain connects TRBV4-1 to TRBJ2-1; 9 nucleotides match TRBD2. This CDR3 is built from 14 residues. CDR1 and CDR2 from the germline V gene are MGHRA and YSYEKL. Trimming at V came to 4 bases and at J to 7 bases, leaving 5 bases not matched to a gene. Here the CDR3 reads CASSRSGRSNEQFF. The CDR3 region has the DNA TGCGCCAGCAGCCGGAGCGGGAGGAGTAATGAGCAGTTCTTC.

The chain links TRBV7-9 to TRBJ1-2; possible D gene TRBD1, 6 bases. Trimming shortened V by 4 bases and J by 8 bases, and 14 bases separated the two germline ends. The CDR3 is 13 residues long. Per the germline V gene, CDR1 is SEHNR and CDR2 is FQNEAQ (reference sequence). The CDR3 reads CASSSSDRHGYTF. The CDR3 DNA reads TGTGCCAGCAGCTCCAGCGACAGGCACGGCTACACCTTC.